This T cell receptor (beta chain) originates from a study of cytotoxic CD8 clonotypes in ibrutinib-treated CLL. Study-wide findings and caveats: Investigators sampled sustained-remission and progressing patients at differing times.

Clones were sequenced by immunoSEQ multiplex PCR, and TCRdb holds only the in-frame ones, with some missing. The sample has approximately 130,000 clones, around 84% seen once. About this clone: Its antigen is still unknown.

The CDR3 has 13 residues. The V end lost 1 base, the J end lost 3 bases, and 7 bases lay between the germline ends. Germline CDR1 and CDR2: SGHVS and FQNEAQ. V is TRBV7-8 and J is TRBJ2-7; D gene unclear. This material consisted of PBMCs, taken after 24 months of ibrutinib treatment. The TCR was taken from a human donor with chronic lymphocytic leukemia. CDR3 coding DNA: TGTGCCAGCAGCTTAGGTCACATCTACGAGCAGTACTTC. Translating gives CASSLGHIYEQYF.